This T cell receptor (beta chain) was recovered during a study of T cells in Graves' hyperthyroidism and ophthalmopathy (dated by TCRdb to about 2019). For the study in its entirety: Peripheral blood samples were taken at the time of initial diagnosis, prior to any treatment. In addition, the study compared T-cell repertoires in thyroid tissue and in blood from a handful of Graves' hyperthyroidism patients. A discovery cohort of about a hundred patients, 43 with Graves' ophthalmopathy and 57 with stable Graves' hyperthyroidism, was used to find distinguishing TCR V-J signatures. An independent validation cohort of some 18 hyperthyroidism patients and 17 patients who later progressed to ophthalmopathy tested prospective prediction of ophthalmopathy. According to the paper, TCR Vbeta CDR3 sequencing was carried out on 135 peripheral blood samples, which came from around 43 ophthalmopathy, 80 or so hyperthyroidism and roughly 17 progressor patients. After sampling, hyperthyroidism patients received methimazole starting at 30 mg daily, and ophthalmopathy patients received high-dose intravenous methylprednisolone. The 100 or so discovery patients were divided at random into training and test sets in a 7:3 ratio. Broad study findings and their caveats: A model built on a 13 V-J signature distinguished ophthalmopathy from stable hyperthyroidism, reaching over 85% sensitivity and 81% to 83% specificity in cross-validation and 80%/75% in testing. In validation, the model predicted progression to ophthalmopathy a median of about 6.5 months before onset, with about 67% sensitivity and roughly 79% specificity. Most expanded thyroid clonotypes (frequency above 0.001) were also detected in blood, suggesting blood repertoires may reflect thyroid immune responses. Sample size was not statistically predetermined, and blinding of investigators to group allocation was not performed.

Stable Graves' hyperthyroidism was defined as no progression to ophthalmopathy during 18 months of follow-up. The hyperthyroidism patients were between 18 and 65 years old and newly diagnosed, with a disease duration of less than 2 months. Exclusion was applied to patients with uncontrolled infections, other autoimmune diseases, pregnancy or lactation. Diagnoses were based on clinical symptoms, serum thyroxine and TRAb, thyroid ultrasound and orbital computed tomography. PBMCs were separated from 10 ml of fresh peripheral blood using Ficoll-Paque density gradient centrifugation. Trizol reagent was used to extract total RNA, and RNA quality was then checked on an Agilent 2100 Bioanalyzer. This clonotype was seen only a few times. No cognate antigen has been identified for it. One base away there is no much larger clone; base qualities are not given. From a lookup of the germline V gene (reference sequence), CDR1 and CDR2 are DFQATT and SNEGSKA. The CDR3 numbers 14 residues from cysteine through phenylalanine. The read is trimmed to its CDR3 DNA, 42 bases read in frame from base 1. V loses 6 bases, J loses 10 bases, and the germline ends lie 21 bases apart.

Amplification of TCR beta CDR3 regions was carried out from RNA transcripts. A first-round RT-PCR of the TCR CDR3 used the HTBI primer set with the Qiagen OneStep RT-PCR kit. Libraries were constructed in a second round of multiplex PCR, after which size selection and purification were carried out. The libraries were sequenced on an Illumina HiSeq2000 using paired-end 100 bp reads. The authors' analysis ran thus. SOAPnuke was used to process the raw data, removing reads that contained adapters or uncalled bases, had a mean Phred below 15, or lacked an exact match to the constant primer or identifier. COPE v1.2.5 was used to merge high-quality paired reads, and clonotypes were defined as unique nucleotide sequences. MiTCR v1.1 was used to align the clonotypes against IMGT TRBV, TRBD and TRBJ reference segments. The analysis was restricted to V-J combinations with a frequency above 0.0001, which together covered about 99% of the repertoires. The TCS score was defined as F50 (clonal expansion) divided by E x V (chaos), with BLOSUM62-based TCRdist calculated between CDR3 peptides within each V-J. Welch's t-statistics and random forest reduced approximately 520 V-J features to 13, which were used in a naive Bayes classifier (R e1071). TCRdb took the public reads, trimmed them with fastp at Q25, ran MiXCR for clone calling and kept in-frame beta chains. Each record represents a unique CDR3 protein, reported with the most common genes and DNA among its rows. The V and J calls were determined by TCRdb, not by the authors. A total of around 690,000 distinct CDR3 sequences appear in this sample, 15% to 20% of them only once. The ten top clones hold 15% to 18% of the sample.

The sample comprised blood. The clonotype originates from a man aged 50 or older with Graves' hyperthyroidism. Recombination linked TRBV20-1 to TRBJ1-4; no D gene is confidently identified. The CDR3 protein is CSAQDGEASAKLFF. The DNA sequence is TGCAGTGCCCAGGACGGAGAAGCGTCGGCAAAACTGTTTTTT.